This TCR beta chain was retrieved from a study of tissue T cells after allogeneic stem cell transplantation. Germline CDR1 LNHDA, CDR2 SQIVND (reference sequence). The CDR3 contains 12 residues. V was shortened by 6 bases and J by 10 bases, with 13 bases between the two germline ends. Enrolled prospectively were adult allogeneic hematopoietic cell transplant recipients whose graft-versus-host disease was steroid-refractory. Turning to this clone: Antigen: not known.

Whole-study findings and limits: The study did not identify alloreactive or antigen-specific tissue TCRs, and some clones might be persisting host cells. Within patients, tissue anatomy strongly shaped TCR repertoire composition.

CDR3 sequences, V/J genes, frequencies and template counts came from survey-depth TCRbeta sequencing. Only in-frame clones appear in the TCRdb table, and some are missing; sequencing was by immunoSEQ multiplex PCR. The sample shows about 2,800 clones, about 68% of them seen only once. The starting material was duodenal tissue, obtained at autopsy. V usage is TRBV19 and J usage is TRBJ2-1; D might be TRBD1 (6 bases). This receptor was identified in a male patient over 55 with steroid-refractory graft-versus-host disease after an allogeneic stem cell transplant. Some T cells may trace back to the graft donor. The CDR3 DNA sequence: TGTGCCAGTAGCAGAACCGGGACAGAGCAGTTCTTC. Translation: CASSRTGTEQFF.